The following is a TCR beta chain sequence with its context. What it recognizes is unknown. The sequencing template was cDNA reverse transcribed from extracted RNA. The repertoire was sequenced with immunoSEQ multiplex PCR; TCRdb's copy has only in-frame clones and lacks some. This table holds approximately 210,000 clones, around three fifths found once. The treatment was: oral pan-JAK inhibitor, 5-10 mg twice daily. The sample is drawn from a study of CD8+ T cells in alopecia areata. Background on the study: Tofacitinib therapy took 6 to 18 months; 6 months off drug came after. Study-level results: Among the 100 top clones, expanded CD8+ clones, like scalp clonality, were significantly decreased by tofacitinib.

This specimen was CD4+ T cells sorted from blood, taken at week 4, from a patient treated with tofacitinib. The clonotype originates from a human donor with alopecia areata.

This chain's CDR3 is CASSYSTRPQETQYF. As DNA, the CDR3 is TGTGCCAGCAGTTACTCGACGAGGCCCCAAGAGACCCAGTACTTC. The chain has TRBV6-6 and TRBJ2-5; D is uncertain. The CDR3 has 15 amino acids. Trimming stripped 0 bases from V and 1 base from J, with 9 bases between. CDR1 and CDR2 (germline): MNHNY, SVGAGI (reference sequence).